This T cell receptor (beta chain) was captured in a study of identifying expanded T cells in peripheral blood. Trimming took off 4 bases at V and 13 bases at J, with 17 bases between the two ends. Germline V gene lookup returns CDR1 MNHEY and CDR2 SMNVEV (reference sequence). The CDR3 contains 12 residues. Data came from immunoSEQ multiplex PCR; TCRdb stores just in-frame clones and leaves some out. This table holds approximately 58,000 clones, around 81% found once. This TCR derives from a person aged 18 to 70 in good health. Specimen: blood. This sequence joins TRBV27 and TRBJ2-7, with D possibly matching TRBD1 (5 bases). CDR3 loop: CASSSQGLRLYF. As DNA, the CDR3 is TGTGCCAGCAGTTCCCAGGGTCTACGCCTCTACTTC.